This T cell receptor (beta chain) is drawn from a study of blood T cells in healthy people across ages. Total RNA was extracted at no less than 6 micrograms per sample. A sample-barcoded 5' primer and a J-beta primer mix were used in a second PCR of roughly 6 to 12 cycles. Carrying 12 random nucleotides, a template-switch adaptor labeled each individual cDNA molecule. Using its own MiXCR run on the 5' RACE reads, TCRdb lists one record per CDR3 protein. The sample has 1.2 million to 1.5 million distinct CDR3 sequences, around two fifths seen once. In its sample, this clonotype was seen a few times. Sample: blood. The clonotype comes from a woman under 30 in good health.

CDR3 sequence: CSAGTGGLGTEAFF. The CDR3 region has the DNA TGCAGCGCTGGGACAGGGGGCTTGGGTACTGAAGCTTTCTTT. V and J are TRBV29-1 and TRBJ1-1; 12 bases align to TRBD1. V gave up 7 bases and J gave up 5 bases; unmatched junction bases: 8. CDR3 size: 14 residues. From germline, CDR1 is SQVTM and CDR2 ANQGSEA.